This TCR beta chain emerged from a study of blood T cell repertoires in COVID-19. About the study: Some COVID-19 samples were acute and others convalescent; all came from the United States, Italy and Spain. T cells, B-cell-depleted T cells, or PBMCs provided the cDNA or gDNA that served as material.

The CDR3 is 13 residues long. Per germline, CDR1 MNHNY and CDR2 SVGAGI (reference sequence). With 7 bases removed from V and 6 bases from J, the gap between germline ends came to 13 bases. Under the authors' procedure: Quantification of nucleated cells was approximated via reference gene primer amplification. Sequencing was performed with immunoSEQ multiplex PCR; in TCRdb, only in-frame clones are kept and a portion is missing. V and J calls and clone size are given by that table; D and trimming were obtained from the DNA. The data show approximately 280,000 clones, 70% to 90% seen once. The sequenced material came from peripheral blood. This TCR came from a woman under 40 who had recovered from COVID-19. V is TRBV6-6 and J is TRBJ2-1; perhaps TRBD2 as D (5 bases). CDR3 sequence: CASTPEGRNEQFF. As DNA, the CDR3 is TGTGCCAGCACCCCCGAGGGTCGCAATGAGCAGTTCTTC.